A single sample gave rise to the 14 T cell receptor beta chains below, sequenced in a study of shared clonotypes between healthy human individuals. Only in-frame clones appear in the TCRdb table, and some are missing; sequencing was by immunoSEQ multiplex PCR. The repertoire consists of about 490,000 clones, with 81% occurring once and the leading ten covering 12%. The sequenced sample consisted of PBMCs. The receptors shown here come from a woman in her thirties or forties in good health. Some clones in this sample may be carry-over from other donors' samples.

Comments on this clone: This likely reflects a read error, since a far larger clone is one base away. This sample includes further DNA sequences coding for the same CDR3. The rearrangement joins TRBV5-1 to TRBJ2-2; tentatively, D is TRBD1 (6 bases). This CDR3 region has 14 residues. Per the germline V gene, CDR1 is SGHRS and CDR2 is YFSETQ. CDR3 residues: CASSQTTGPGELFF. The CDR3 region has the DNA TGCGCAAGCAGCCAAACTACAGGGCCCGGGGAGCTGTTTTTT.

This chain joins TRBV28 and TRBJ1-3; D uncertain. The CDR3 contains 13 residues. Germline V CDR1 and CDR2: MDHEN, SYDVKM. V lost 7 bases to trimming and J lost 6 bases, with 13 bases between them. Here the CDR3 reads CASTDAVENTIYF. In DNA, the CDR3 is TGTGCCAGCACCGATGCGGTGGAAAACACCATATATTTT.

This chain uses TRBV7-2 with TRBJ2-1, with 7 bases identical to TRBD2. The trim removed 4 bases at V and 15 bases at J, leaving 9 bases unmatched. Germline V CDR1 and CDR2: SGHTA, FQGNSA. This CDR3 spans 12 amino acids. The CDR3 DNA follows: TGTGCCAGCAGCTGGGGGGGACTTGAGTCGTTCTTC. It specifies CASSWGGLESFF.

The DNA for the CDR3 is TGTGCCAGCAGCTTAAAAGCGGGGGCTGTATATTACGAGCAGTACTTC. Its protein is CASSLKAGAVYYEQYF. The chain recombines TRBV11-2 with TRBJ2-7; 8 nucleotides align to TRBD2. Germline V CDR1 and CDR2: SGHAT, FQNNGV. V dropped 2 bases and J dropped 4; count of bases not matched to a gene: 10. This CDR3 is 16 amino acids long.

The chain carries TRBV19 and TRBJ1-1; perhaps TRBD1 as D (5 bases). The length of the CDR3 is 16 residues. The ends were cut back, 6 bases at V and 0 bases at J, with 17 bases in the middle. CDR1 LNHDA and CDR2 SQIVND come from the germline V gene (reference sequence). As DNA, the CDR3 is TGTGCCAGTAGGATCTTAGGGGCGGCCCTGAACACTGAAGCTTTCTTT. The encoded protein is CASRILGAALNTEAFF. Combining the CDR3 with reference TRBV19 and TRBJ1-1 gives the whole variable domain DGGITQSPKYLFRKEGQNVTLSCEQNLNHDAMYWYRQDPGQGLRLIYYSQIVNDFQKGDIAEGYSVSREKKESFPLTVTSAQKNPTAFYLCASRILGAALNTEAFFGQGTRLTVV.

Only a few counts were recorded for this clone. The chain carries TRBV6-6 and TRBJ1-1, with D tentatively TRBD1 (6 bases). The CDR3 totals 14 residues. The V end lost 3 bases, the J end lost 5 bases, and 13 bases lay between the germline ends. Germline CDR1 reads MNHNY; CDR2 reads SVGAGI (reference sequence). In nucleotides, the CDR3 is TGTGCCAGCAGTTATTCTACAGGACAGACTGAAGCTTTCTTT. Protein product: CASSYSTGQTEAFF.

Comment on this clone: The same CDR3 can be traced to other DNA sequences in this sample. In nucleotides, the CDR3 is TGTGCCAGCAGTGAAGAGACAGGAAGCGGGGAGCTGTTTTTT. It is translated as CASSEETGSGELFF. The V and J genes are TRBV6-5 and TRBJ2-2; maybe TRBD1 (6 bases). Germline CDR1 is MNHEY and CDR2 is SVGAGI. This CDR3 is 14 amino acids long. Deletions cut 5 bases from V and 7 bases from J, with 14 bases between.

On this clone itself: Given a far larger clone just one base away, this is likely a sequencing read error. The V and J genes are TRBV30 and TRBJ2-5, with D maybe TRBD1 (6 bases). The CDR3 is 14 residues long. CDR1 is GTSNPN and CDR2 is SVGIG in the germline V gene (reference sequence). The CDR3 region is CAWSRQVRQETKYF. CDR3 nucleotide sequence: TGTGCCTGGAGCCGACAGGTTCGACAAGAGACCAAGTACTTC.

This chain joins TRBV29-1 and TRBJ1-1; maybe TRBD1 (5 bases). Trimming cost V 4 bases and J 4 bases, with 16 bases left between them. The CDR3 length is 14 residues. CDR1 is SQVTM, CDR2 ANQGSEA, per germline. The CDR3 coding sequence is TGCAGCGTTGTAGTCGCGGGGCTCGGCACTGAAGCTTTCTTT. It codes for CSVVVAGLGTEAFF.

Note on this clone: The same CDR3 is also encoded by other DNA sequences in this sample. The gene calls are TRBV11-2 and TRBJ1-1; possibly TRBD1 for D (5 bases). V lost 1 base and J 1 base, leaving 7 bases between the germline ends. The CDR3 runs 14 residues. In germline, CDR1 is SGHAT, CDR2 FQNNGV. The CDR3 DNA reads TGTGCCAGCAGCTTAGGGAGGGGGAACACTGAAGCTTTCTTT. This gives the protein CASSLGRGNTEAFF.

The V gene is TRBV6-4, the J gene TRBJ2-6; 7 bases agree with TRBD2. Unmatched junction bases numbered 7, after V lost 2 bases and J lost 0 bases. The germline V gene encodes CDR1 MRHNA and CDR2 SNTAGT. This CDR3 is 18 amino acids long. CDR3 loop: CASSDGREGSSGANVLTF. The CDR3, as DNA: TGTGCCAGCAGTGACGGGAGGGAAGGGAGCTCTGGGGCCAACGTCCTGACTTTC.

The V and J genes are TRBV7-9 and TRBJ1-6; TRBD1 might be the D (5 bases). V gave up 0 bases and J gave up 10 bases, with 10 bases separating them. This CDR3 has 14 residues. CDR1 is SEHNR and CDR2 is FQNEAQ in the germline V gene (reference sequence). The CDR3, as DNA: TGTGCCAGCAGCTTAGCGCAGGGACGGTCACCCCTCCACTTT. As protein: CASSLAQGRSPLHF.

Details on this clone: A far larger clone is a single base away, which makes a read error likely. J is TRBJ2-2 and V is TRBV28; D may be TRBD2 (7 bases). CDR1 is MDHEN, CDR2 SYDVKM, per germline. The CDR3 consists of 15 residues. The CDR3 DNA reads as TGTGCCAGCAGTTTAGCGGGGGCGAACACCGTGGAGCTGTTTTTT. It yields the protein CASSLAGANTVELFF.

About this clone itself: A read error is likely here: a far larger clone is one base away. The genes are TRBV27 and TRBJ2-4; D possibly corresponds to TRBD2 (6 bases). The CDR3 consists of 14 residues. The V gene's germline CDR1 is MNHEY and CDR2 SMNVEV (reference sequence). The CDR3 loop reads CASSSRDGGNTQYF. CDR3 nucleotides: TGTGCCAGCAGTTCCCGGGACGGGGGAAACACTCAGTACTTC.